One and the same sample provided the 32 T cell receptor beta chains below, sequenced in a study of OX40 agonist ivuxolimab in advanced cancers. Sequencing was performed with immunoSEQ multiplex PCR; in TCRdb, only in-frame clones are kept and a portion is missing. The sample holds about 26,000 clones, approximately 85% seen once. Material: CD4+ or CD8+ T cells sorted from blood, obtained in a trial of the OX40 agonist ivuxolimab. All receptors derive from an adult with an advanced solid tumor such as melanoma, head and neck, liver or kidney cancer.

This sequence joins TRBV19 and TRBJ2-6; tentative D call: TRBD2 (6 bases). Germline assignment: CDR1 LNHDA and CDR2 SQIVND (reference sequence). V was shortened by 7 bases and J by 1 base, with 11 bases between the two germline ends. The CDR3 totals 15 residues. CDR3 bases: TGTGCCAGTACCCCGGAGGGATCTGGGGCCAACGTCCTGACTTTC. This gives the protein CASTPEGSGANVLTF.

J is TRBJ2-3 and V is TRBV11-2; no firm D call. This CDR3 contains 12 residues. Trimming took 3 bases from V and 4 from J, leaving 5 bases between them. Per the germline V gene, CDR1 is SGHAT and CDR2 is FQNNGV. CDR3 coding DNA: TGTGCCAGCAGCTTCGGTGCAGATACGCAGTATTTT. This sequence encodes CASSFGADTQYF.

A single count supports this clone. The J gene is TRBJ2-1, the V gene TRBV28; D is unresolved. From germline, CDR1 is MDHEN and CDR2 SYDVKM. The CDR3 has 12 amino acids. Trimming took off 3 bases at V and 5 bases at J, with 5 bases between the two ends. The CDR3 region has the DNA TGTGCCAGCAGTTTTGAACACAATGAGCAGTTCTTC. Protein: CASSFEHNEQFF.

This chain uses TRBV28 with TRBJ2-1; no firm D call. Germline V CDR1 and CDR2: MDHEN, SYDVKM. The V end was cut by 5 bases, the J end by 0 bases, with 11 bases between. The CDR3 consists of 15 residues. CDR3 DNA sequence: TGTGCCAGCAGTCGTAGGCGCAACTCCTACAATGAGCAGTTCTTC. Its protein is CASSRRRNSYNEQFF.

This chain uses TRBV18 with TRBJ2-1, with TRBD2 matching 15 bases. This CDR3 contains 18 residues. CDR1 is KGHSH, CDR2 LQKENI, per germline. Trimming cost V 1 base and J 1 base; bases outside gene matches: 2. CDR3 region: CASSPLGLAGGSYNEQFF. In DNA form, the CDR3 reads TGTGCCAGCTCACCACTCGGACTAGCGGGAGGGTCCTACAATGAGCAGTTCTTC.

The chain uses TRBV4-1 and TRBJ2-2; 8 nucleotides align to TRBD1. The V segment lost 4 bases and the J segment 7 bases; nucleotides outside the gene matches: 11. This CDR3 is built from 16 residues. CDR1 and CDR2 from the germline V gene are MGHRA and YSYEKL. CDR3 loop: CASSPTTGEDNGELFF. The DNA for the CDR3 is TGCGCCAGCAGCCCTACGACAGGGGAGGATAACGGGGAGCTGTTTTTT.

This chain joins TRBV6-4 and TRBJ1-5, with D unresolved. The CDR3 is 15 residues long. The V end lost 0 bases, the J end lost 0 bases, and 6 bases lay between the germline ends. Germline V CDR1 and CDR2: MRHNA, SNTAGT. The CDR3 protein is CASSDSQYSNQPQHF. The CDR3 DNA sequence: TGTGCCAGCAGTGACTCACAATATAGCAATCAGCCCCAGCATTTT.

The chain combines TRBV5-4 with TRBJ1-4, with D possibly matching TRBD1 (5 bases). The CDR3 sequence is 13 residues long. V was cut by 4 bases and J by 15 bases, with 19 bases left in between. Germline V gives CDR1 SGHNT, CDR2 YYREEE (reference sequence). CDR3 nucleotide sequence: TGTGCCAGCAGCGGAACCGTGGGGGAACCGGTGTTTTTT. Translated: CASSGTVGEPVFF.

This clone was counted only a few times. This sequence joins TRBV29-1 and TRBJ1-2, with 10 bases matching TRBD1. The CDR3 has 17 amino acids. Germline CDR1 SQVTM, CDR2 ANQGSEA. Trimming removed 5 bases from V and 3 bases from J; junction bases left unmatched: 15. This chain's CDR3 is CSVLEMGQGHPYYGYTF. CDR3 sequence (DNA): TGCAGCGTTCTCGAGATGGGACAGGGGCACCCTTACTATGGCTACACCTTC.

The gene calls are TRBV11-2 and TRBJ2-7; D is unclear. CDR1 is SGHAT, CDR2 FQNNGV, per germline. V was shortened by 1 base and J by 2 bases, with 6 bases between the two germline ends. This CDR3 is 13 amino acids long. This CDR3 reads CASSLGLTYEQYF. In nucleotides, the CDR3 is TGTGCCAGCAGCTTAGGGCTTACCTACGAGCAGTACTTC.

The table lists this clone with a count of one. The V and J genes are TRBV30 and TRBJ2-3; 10 bases line up with TRBD1. Trimming cost V 1 base and J 4 bases; bases outside gene matches: 5. Germline CDR1 is GTSNPN and CDR2 is SVGIG (reference sequence). The length of the CDR3 is 15 residues. DNA of the CDR3: TGTGCCTGGAGTGGGGGACAGGGGTTCGCAGATACGCAGTATTTT. Translated, it gives CAWSGGQGFADTQYF.

The rearrangement uses TRBV19 and TRBJ2-1; TRBD2 matches 12 bases. Germline loops: CDR1 LNHDA, CDR2 SQIVND (reference sequence). The CDR3 consists of 16 residues. The junction had 8 bases not matched to a gene; V was cut back by 3 bases and J by 8 bases. CDR3 protein: CASSIPRLAGVDEQFF. The CDR3 DNA is TGTGCCAGTAGTATCCCCAGACTAGCGGGAGTGGATGAGCAGTTCTTC.

This clone was seen just once. This sequence joins TRBV5-1 and TRBJ2-7, with 7 bases fitting TRBD1. In germline, CDR1 is SGHRS, CDR2 YFSETQ. The CDR3 is 15 amino acids. Trimming at V came to 0 bases and at J to 3 bases, leaving 6 bases not matched to a gene. CDR3 DNA sequence: TGCGCCAGCAGCTTGGTTGGGGACAGTTACTACGAGCAGTACTTC. Protein sequence: CASSLVGDSYYEQYF.

V and J are TRBV6-1 and TRBJ1-2; D uncertain. Trimming shortened V by 2 bases and J by 8 bases, and 9 bases separated the two germline ends. This CDR3 region has 12 residues. The germline V gene encodes CDR1 MNHNS and CDR2 SASEGT. In DNA, the CDR3 is TGTGCCAGCAGTGAACAGGACCGGGGCTACACCTTC. It is translated as CASSEQDRGYTF.

CDR3 sequence (DNA): TGTGCCAGCAGCGTGACCGGGACAGGGACCTACGAGCAGTACTTC. Translated, it gives CASSVTGTGTYEQYF. The V and J genes are TRBV9 and TRBJ2-7; 9 bases are shared with TRBD1. The CDR3 length is 15 residues. V lost 2 bases, J lost 2 bases, and 5 bases stayed unmatched. The germline CDR1 and CDR2 sequences are SGDLS and YYNGEE.

The chain combines TRBV9 with TRBJ1-5, with a weak D call TRBD1 (6 bases). The CDR3 is 15 residues long. V dropped 0 bases and J dropped 0 bases, with 7 bases sitting between them. CDR1 SGDLS and CDR2 YYNGEE come from the germline V gene. This chain's CDR3 is CASSVGTASNQPQHF. CDR3 DNA sequence: TGTGCCAGCAGCGTAGGGACAGCTAGCAATCAGCCCCAGCATTTT. Full variable domain (remainder filled in from reference TRBV9 and TRBJ1-5): DSGVTQTPKHLITATGQRVTLRCSPRSGDLSVYWYQQSLDQGLQFLIQYYNGEERAKGNILERFSAQQFPDLHSELNLSSLELGDSALYFCASSVGTASNQPQHFGDGTRLSIL.

The genes are TRBV19 and TRBJ2-1; 7 bases map to TRBD2. The CDR3 loop spans 15 amino acids. Germline CDR1 reads LNHDA; CDR2 reads SQIVND (reference sequence). Trimming removed 3 bases from V and 0 bases from J; junction bases left unmatched: 2. DNA for the CDR3: TGTGCCAGTAGTATGGGGGGGAGCTCCTACAATGAGCAGTTCTTC. It specifies CASSMGGSSYNEQFF.

The chain is built from TRBV5-1 and TRBJ2-7; 9 bases map to TRBD1. V was clipped by 10 bases and J by 4 bases; unmatched bases: 12. The germline V gene encodes CDR1 SGHRS and CDR2 YFSETQ. The length of the CDR3 is 14 residues. This CDR3 is CAGDCGQGHYEQYF. The CDR3 DNA reads TGCGCCGGTGATTGTGGACAGGGGCATTACGAGCAGTACTTC.

V usage is TRBV6-6 and J usage is TRBJ1-1, with TRBD1 as a possible D gene (5 bases). This CDR3 has 13 amino acids. The V gene's germline CDR1 is MNHNY and CDR2 SVGAGI (reference sequence). V lost 0 bases and J lost 8, with 10 bases in between. CDR3: CASSYSLQGEAFF. CDR3 DNA sequence: TGTGCCAGCAGTTACTCTCTCCAGGGCGAAGCTTTCTTT.

The V call is TRBV19, the J call TRBJ2-2, with unresolved D. Trimming stripped 2 bases from V and 4 bases from J, with 5 bases between. The CDR3 has 13 amino acids. Germline V gives CDR1 LNHDA, CDR2 SQIVND (reference sequence). The CDR3 sequence: CASSIMPTGELFF. As DNA, the CDR3 is TGTGCCAGTAGTATAATGCCCACCGGGGAGCTGTTTTTT.

J is TRBJ1-5 and V is TRBV19; D is possibly TRBD1 (5 bases). V lost 7 bases and J lost 2, with 27 bases in between. From germline, CDR1 is LNHDA and CDR2 SQIVND (reference sequence). This CDR3 comprises 19 residues. The CDR3 is CASTRLSRDRVGGNQPQHF. In DNA, the CDR3 is TGTGCCAGTACCCGATTATCAAGAGACAGAGTAGGTGGCAATCAGCCCCAGCATTTT.

The V call is TRBV18, the J call TRBJ2-5; weak D call: TRBD1 (6 bases). CDR3 length equals 14 residues. Germline V gene lookup returns CDR1 KGHSH and CDR2 LQKENI. Trimming cost V 4 bases and J 5 bases, with 14 bases left between them. For the CDR3, the DNA is TGTGCCAGCTCACGCCAGGGGCGCAGGGAGACCCAGTACTTC. Translation: CASSRQGRRETQYF.

The DNA for the CDR3 is TGCAGCGTTGTGACTAGCGATTCCTACGAGCAGTACTTC. This sequence encodes CSVVTSDSYEQYF. This chain uses TRBV29-1 with TRBJ2-7; 8 bases fit TRBD2. Germline lookup yields CDR1 SQVTM and CDR2 ANQGSEA. The J segment lost 1 base and the V segment lost 4 bases, leaving 3 bases of the junction unmatched. The CDR3 sequence is 13 residues long.

J is TRBJ2-1 and V is TRBV28; 9 positions match TRBD1. The trim removed 4 bases at V and 8 bases at J, leaving 6 bases unmatched. Germline V CDR1 and CDR2: MDHEN, SYDVKM. The CDR3 extends over 14 amino acids. CDR3 nucleotides: TGTGCCAGCAGTTCCGGACAGGGGCGGCATGAGCAGTTCTTC. Translating gives CASSSGQGRHEQFF.

This clone was counted once. The chain carries TRBV9 and TRBJ2-1; possible D gene TRBD2, 6 bases. This CDR3 region has 12 residues. Per the germline V gene, CDR1 is SGDLS and CDR2 is YYNGEE. V was cut by 2 bases and J by 7 bases, with 7 bases left in between. The CDR3 is CASSVGLNEQFF. In DNA, the CDR3 is TGTGCCAGCAGCGTGGGACTTAATGAGCAGTTCTTC. The full variable domain, its missing parts supplied by reference TRBV9 and TRBJ2-1, is DSGVTQTPKHLITATGQRVTLRCSPRSGDLSVYWYQQSLDQGLQFLIQYYNGEERAKGNILERFSAQQFPDLHSELNLSSLELGDSALYFCASSVGLNEQFFGPGTRLTVL.

The genes are TRBV7-9 and TRBJ2-7, with TRBD1 identical over 10 bases. Unmatched junction bases numbered 5, after V lost 7 bases and J lost 2 bases. Per germline, CDR1 SEHNR and CDR2 FQNEAQ (reference sequence). The CDR3 consists of 14 residues. CDR3 loop: CASIRQGAPYEQYF. In DNA, the CDR3 is TGTGCCAGCATCCGACAGGGGGCCCCCTACGAGCAGTACTTC.

The genes are TRBV9 and TRBJ2-2; 9 nucleotides match TRBD2. The V gene end was trimmed by 4 bases and the J gene end by 7 bases; junction bases not matched to a gene: 8. The CDR3 is 15 residues long. The germline gives CDR1 SGDLS, CDR2 YYNGEE. The CDR3 DNA reads TGTGCCAGCAGCACCTATCGTAGCGGGGGCGGGGAGCTGTTTTTT. Its protein is CASSTYRSGGGELFF.

V and J are TRBV19 and TRBJ2-2, with 16 bases matching TRBD2. V shed 6 bases and J 1 base; nucleotides not matched to a gene: 11. Germline values: CDR1 LNHDA, CDR2 SQIVND (reference sequence). The CDR3 covers 20 residues. The CDR3 is CASRDPSGTSGRVNTGELFF. The DNA of the CDR3 is TGTGCCAGTAGGGATCCCTCCGGGACTAGCGGGAGGGTGAACACCGGGGAGCTGTTTTTT.

The rearrangement links TRBV30 to TRBJ2-2; possibly TRBD1 or TRBD2 for D (6 bases each). V was pared by 4 bases and J by 6 bases, with 12 bases between. The CDR3 totals 13 residues. Germline assignment: CDR1 GTSNPN and CDR2 SVGIG (reference sequence). CDR3: CAWNFGGPGELFF. The CDR3 DNA sequence: TGTGCCTGGAACTTTGGGGGGCCCGGGGAGCTGTTTTTT.

This chain joins TRBV5-6 and TRBJ2-7; D gene ambiguous. Germline values: CDR1 SGHDT, CDR2 YYEEEE. This CDR3 has 14 amino acids. V lost 1 base to trimming and J lost 6 bases, with 14 bases between them. CDR3 amino acids: CASSLMLGRREQYF. As DNA, the CDR3 is TGTGCCAGCAGCTTGATGTTGGGCCGTCGCGAGCAGTACTTC. The full variable domain, completed using reference TRBV5-6 and TRBJ2-7, is DAGVTQSPTHLIKTRGQQVTLRCSPKSGHDTVSWYQQALGQGPQFIFQYYEEEERQRGNFPDRFSGHQFPNYSSELNVNALLLGDSALYLCASSLMLGRREQYFGPGTRLTVT.

The CDR3 loop is CASSIDQGAFRELFF. The CDR3 DNA follows: TGTGCCAGTAGTATAGACCAGGGGGCGTTTAGGGAGCTGTTTTTT. The chain recombines TRBV19 with TRBJ2-2; the match to TRBD1 covers 8 bases. V gave up 0 bases and J gave up 9 bases; unmatched junction bases: 6. The length of the CDR3 is 15 residues. Germline CDR1 and CDR2: LNHDA and SQIVND (reference sequence).

The V gene is TRBV27, the J gene TRBJ1-5; no clear D. In germline, CDR1 is MNHEY, CDR2 SMNVEV (reference sequence). The ends were cut back, 3 bases at V and 0 bases at J, with 6 bases in the middle. This CDR3 contains 14 residues. CDR3 in amino acids: CASSFLGSNQPQHF. The CDR3 coding sequence is TGTGCCAGCAGTTTCCTTGGTAGCAATCAGCCCCAGCATTTT.